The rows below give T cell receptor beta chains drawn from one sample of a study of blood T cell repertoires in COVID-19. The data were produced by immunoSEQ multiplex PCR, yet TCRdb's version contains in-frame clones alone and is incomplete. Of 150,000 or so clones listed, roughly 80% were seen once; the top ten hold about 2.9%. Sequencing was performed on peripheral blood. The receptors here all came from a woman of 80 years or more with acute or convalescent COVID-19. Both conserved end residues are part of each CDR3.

CASDHSGSNYGYTF TRBJ1-2 TRBV2
CASSWTGENSPLHF TRBJ1-6 TRBV2
CASSPGLAGGEQYF TRBJ2-7 TRBV27
CASSLSRTRVYGYTF TRBJ1-2 TRBV7-3
CASSGDSNYGYTF TRBJ1-2 TRBV12-3/TRBV12-4
CATPHREKLFF TRBJ1-4 TRBV12-1
CASSRGQGGNTIYF TRBJ1-3 TRBV6-5
CASSFTVGELFF TRBJ2-2 TRBV5-4
CASSLEQGGQANYGYTF TRBJ1-2 TRBV5-1
CSGGQAYEQYF TRBJ2-7 TRBV29-1
CASSPRDSGDYGYTF TRBJ1-2 TRBV5-1
CAIRRDIRQPQHF TRBJ1-5 TRBV2
CASSGQGSGYTF TRBJ1-2 TRBV5-6
CASSPDRVGTEAFF TRBJ1-1 TRBV5-6
CASNTGQAFYGYTF TRBJ1-2 TRBV6-5
CASSGRASRTDTQYF TRBJ2-3 TRBV21-1
CASSFQGGDTQYF TRBJ2-3 TRBV27